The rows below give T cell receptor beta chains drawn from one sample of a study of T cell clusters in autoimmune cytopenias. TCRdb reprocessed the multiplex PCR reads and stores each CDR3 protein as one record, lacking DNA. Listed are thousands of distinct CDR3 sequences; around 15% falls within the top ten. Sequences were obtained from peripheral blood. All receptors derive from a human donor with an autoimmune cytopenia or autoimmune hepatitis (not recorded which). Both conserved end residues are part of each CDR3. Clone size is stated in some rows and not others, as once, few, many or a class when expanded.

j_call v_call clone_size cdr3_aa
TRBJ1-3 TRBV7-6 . CASSLSSTGSGNTIYF
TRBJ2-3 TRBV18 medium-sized CASSANRGTDTQYF
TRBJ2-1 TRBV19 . CASSQAGVSYNEQFF
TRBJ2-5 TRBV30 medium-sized CAWSLGRETQYF
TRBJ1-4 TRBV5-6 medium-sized CASSSRRVSTNEKLFF
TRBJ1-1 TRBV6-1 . CASGTGQANTEAFF
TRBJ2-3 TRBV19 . CASTPLSGSADTQYF
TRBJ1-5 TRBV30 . CAWSVGDSNQPQHF
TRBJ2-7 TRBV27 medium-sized CASSPGGVLYEQYF
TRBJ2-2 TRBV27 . CASSSRGRTGELFF
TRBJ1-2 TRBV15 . CATTPGWQGGYGYTF
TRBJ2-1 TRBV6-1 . CASSVMGDEQFF
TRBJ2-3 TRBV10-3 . CAISARDSSDTQYF
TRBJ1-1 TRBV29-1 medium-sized CSARDPLSGTEAFF
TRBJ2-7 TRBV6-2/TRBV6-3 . CASSYIGGLRYEQYF
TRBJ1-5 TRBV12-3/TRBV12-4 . CASSPQGVGQPQHF
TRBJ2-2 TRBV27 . CASRPRGPGELFF
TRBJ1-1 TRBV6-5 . CASSYSTGTGAEVAFF
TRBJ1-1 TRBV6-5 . CASSIRGTEAFF
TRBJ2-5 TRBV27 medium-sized CASSAWTGFRLAEQETQYF
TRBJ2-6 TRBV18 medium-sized CASSPSAGAGANVLTF
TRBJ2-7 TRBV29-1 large CSVTSGTGGVEQYF
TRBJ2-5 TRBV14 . CASSLPTGRTQYF
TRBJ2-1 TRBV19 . CASRGQGATDYNEQFF
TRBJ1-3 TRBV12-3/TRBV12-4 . CASSLFVSSGNTIYF
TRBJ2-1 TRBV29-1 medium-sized CSVRREEGYNEQFF
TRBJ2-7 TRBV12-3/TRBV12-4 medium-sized CASSTLGAGGPDEQYF
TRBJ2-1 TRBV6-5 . CASSYGTSGSNEQFF
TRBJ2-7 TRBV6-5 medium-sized CASSYSYSPLGHEQYF
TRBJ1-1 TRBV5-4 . CASSYRTGGVTEAFF
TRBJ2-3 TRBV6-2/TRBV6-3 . CASRSLRDTDTQYF
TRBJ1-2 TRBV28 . CASSLDQRGYGYTF
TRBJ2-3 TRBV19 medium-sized CASSTRILAGVREDTQYF
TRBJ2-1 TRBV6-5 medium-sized CATKTEGYNEQFF
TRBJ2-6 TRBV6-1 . CASNKGSGANVLTF
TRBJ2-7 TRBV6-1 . CASSELPTGTDEQYF
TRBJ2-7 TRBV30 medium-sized CAWSPGIYEQYF
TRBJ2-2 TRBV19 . CASRTSGASTGELFF
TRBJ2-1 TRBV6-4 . CASSDSVGGPYNEQFF
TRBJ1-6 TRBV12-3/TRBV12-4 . CASRGTIDNSPLHF
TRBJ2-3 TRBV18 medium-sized CASSSGLGRADTQYF
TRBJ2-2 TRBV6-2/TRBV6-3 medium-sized CASSYSSGRATGELFF
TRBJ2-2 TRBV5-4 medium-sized CASSPGRGSWTGELFF
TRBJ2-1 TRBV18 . CASSPTGLAGGYNEQFF
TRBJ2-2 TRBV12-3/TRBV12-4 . CASSYPGELFF
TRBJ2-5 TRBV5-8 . CASAQFQETQYF
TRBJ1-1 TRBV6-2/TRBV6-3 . CASSDTQGAHTEAFF
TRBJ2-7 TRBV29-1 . CSVTSGTGLYF
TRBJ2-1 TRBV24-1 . CATSDLFQREIGEQFF
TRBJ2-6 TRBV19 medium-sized CASSRGQAASSGANVLTF
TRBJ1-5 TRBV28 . CASTVRQGWDIHQPQHF
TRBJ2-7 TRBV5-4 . CASSIGTGYEQYF
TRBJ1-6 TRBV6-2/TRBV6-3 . CASSRSRLENSPLHF
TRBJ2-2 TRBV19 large CASSADRGRRGELFF